A single sample gave rise to the 20 T cell receptor beta chains below, sequenced in a study of T cells in Graves' hyperthyroidism and ophthalmopathy. Amplification of TCR beta CDR3 regions used RNA as the template. An initial round of RT-PCR targeting the TCR CDR3 relied on the HTBI primer set. TCRdb re-analysed the multiplex PCR reads in MiXCR, keeping a single row per CDR3 protein. The sample records hundreds of thousands of distinct CDR3 sequences, 13% being singletons. The sample consisted of blood. The receptors come from a woman aged 18-29 years with Graves' hyperthyroidism.

This clonotype was picked up a small number of times. The chain uses TRBV9 and TRBJ1-2; D is uncertain. The CDR3 is made up of 16 amino acids. Trimming took off 3 bases at V and 5 bases at J, with 20 bases between the two ends. Germline CDR1 and CDR2: SGDLS and YYNGEE. In DNA, the CDR3 is TGTGCCAGCAGCGCTAGGAGGTGGCGGGAAGATTATGGCTACACCTTC. It translates to CASSARRWREDYGYTF.

This clonotype was recorded many times. The CDR3 nucleotides read TGCAGTGCCCGTATGTTGGAGACAGATACGCAGTATTTT. Protein sequence: CSARMLETDTQYF. The rearrangement joins TRBV20-1 to TRBJ2-3; D gene unclear. Per germline, CDR1 DFQATT and CDR2 SNEGSKA (reference sequence). The CDR3 contains 13 residues. V was clipped by 6 bases and J by 3 bases, with 13 bases between them.

This clonotype has at least ten counts. The chain has TRBV28 and TRBJ2-5, with TRBD1 as a possible D gene (6 bases). V gave up 6 bases and J gave up 1 base, with 15 bases separating them. This CDR3 comprises 15 residues. The germline V gene has CDR1 MDHEN and CDR2 SYDVKM. CDR3 amino acids: CASRLTSGVQETQYF. As DNA, the CDR3 is TGTGCCAGCAGACTGACCTCAGGGGTCCAAGAGACCCAGTACTTC. The full variable domain, in which reference TRBV28 and TRBJ2-5 provide the parts outside the CDR3, is DVKVTQSSRYLVKRTGEKVFLECVQDMDHENMFWYRQDPGLGLRLIYFSYDVKMKEKGDIPEGYSVSREKKERFSLILESASTNQTSMYLCASRLTSGVQETQYFGPGTRLLVL.

This chain joins TRBV19 and TRBJ1-3; tentatively, D is TRBD1 (5 bases). Germline CDR1 and CDR2: LNHDA and SQIVND (reference sequence). V lost 5 bases, J lost 0 bases, and 14 bases lay in between. CDR3 length equals 16 residues. The CDR3: CASSPPGHHSGNTIYF. In nucleotides, the CDR3 is TGTGCCAGTAGTCCACCAGGACACCACTCTGGAAACACCATATATTTT. Using reference TRBV19 and TRBJ1-3 for the parts outside the CDR3, the full variable domain is DGGITQSPKYLFRKEGQNVTLSCEQNLNHDAMYWYRQDPGQGLRLIYYSQIVNDFQKGDIAEGYSVSREKKESFPLTVTSAQKNPTAFYLCASSPPGHHSGNTIYFGEGSWLTVV.

The table lists this clonotype with a few counts. The rearrangement uses TRBV19 and TRBJ2-1, with 7 bases identical to TRBD2. Germline V gives CDR1 LNHDA, CDR2 SQIVND (reference sequence). The CDR3 is 14 amino acids. The ends lost 11 bases at V and 1 base at J; junction bases unmatched: 8. The DNA for the CDR3 is TGTGCCCCCTATCCTAGCGGTTCCTACAATGAGCAGTTCTTC. Protein: CAPYPSGSYNEQFF.

The rearrangement joins TRBV18 to TRBJ1-2; a weak D match, TRBD1 (6 bases). CDR1 and CDR2 (germline): KGHSH, LQKENI. V lost 0 bases and J lost 3, with 11 bases in between. The CDR3 runs to 15 residues. CDR3 DNA sequence: TGTGCCAGCTCACCACCCCAGGGGCGGCACTATGGCTACACCTTC. Translated: CASSPPQGRHYGYTF.

This clonotype was detected only a few times. The rearrangement joins TRBV4-3 to TRBJ1-2, with 8 bases lining up with TRBD1. The germline CDR1 and CDR2 sequences are LGHNA and YSLEER. Trimming took 4 bases from V and 7 from J; bases not matched to a gene: 5. The CDR3 loop spans 13 amino acids. CDR3 bases: TGCGCCAGCAGCCCGGACAGGGATAGTGGCTACACCTTC. It encodes CASSPDRDSGYTF.

The sample holds many counts of this clonotype. The chain joins TRBV11-2 to TRBJ1-1; 9 positions agree with TRBD1. Trimming cost V 5 bases and J 7 bases; bases outside gene matches: 11. Germline V CDR1 and CDR2: SGHAT, FQNNGV. The CDR3 totals 15 residues. This CDR3 is CASSPKTLTGGEAFF. The CDR3 coding sequence is TGTGCCAGCAGCCCGAAAACCCTGACAGGGGGTGAAGCTTTCTTT.

At least ten counts were recorded for this clonotype. This chain connects TRBV12-3 or TRBV12-4 to TRBJ2-5; TRBD1 aligns across 8 bases. The CDR3 consists of 19 residues. V gave up 6 bases and J gave up 1 base; unmatched junction bases: 19. This CDR3 reads CASRGRQGRRPTSQETQYF. CDR3 in DNA: TGTGCCAGCAGGGGGAGACAGGGGAGGCGGCCCACGTCCCAAGAGACCCAGTACTTC.

This clonotype was counted ten times or more. The gene calls are TRBV5-1 and TRBJ2-7; 11 bases match TRBD1. With V trimmed by 0 bases and J by 4 bases, 3 bases remained unmatched. Germline values: CDR1 SGHRS, CDR2 YFSETQ. This CDR3 has 15 residues. CDR3 nucleotides: TGCGCCAGCAGCTTGGAAGGACAGGGGGCGTACGAGCAGTACTTC. As protein: CASSLEGQGAYEQYF.

V and J are TRBV5-1 and TRBJ2-1; D remains ambiguous. Trimming removed 0 bases from V and 0 bases from J, with 13 bases in between. The CDR3 sequence is 17 residues long. CDR1 is SGHRS and CDR2 is YFSETQ in the germline V gene. Written as DNA, the CDR3 is TGCGCCAGCAGCTTGGGGGTCAGCGACATCTCCTACAATGAGCAGTTCTTC. Translating it yields CASSLGVSDISYNEQFF.

J is TRBJ2-5 and V is TRBV7-2; D possibly corresponds to TRBD1 (6 bases). The CDR3 is 15 residues long. Germline V gene lookup returns CDR1 SGHTA and CDR2 FQGNSA. V lost 3 bases, J lost 7 bases, and 18 bases lay in between. The CDR3 loop is CASSLDRPVHGTQYF. The CDR3 region has the DNA TGTGCCAGCAGCTTGGACAGACCTGTCCATGGGACCCAGTACTTC.

Concerning this clonotype: One base away lies a much larger clone, so this may be a sequencing read error. The chain uses TRBV20-1 and TRBJ2-2; no reliable D call. Germline CDR1 is DFQATT and CDR2 is SNEGSKA (reference sequence). Between the trimmed V and J ends, which lost 4 bases and 10 bases, there was a span of 13 bases. There are 12 residues in the CDR3. DNA of the CDR3: TGCAGTGCTAACCATCGACCCCCGGAGCTGTTTTTT. Its translation is CSANHRPPELFF.

This clonotype was counted many times. The chain is built from TRBV12-3 or TRBV12-4 and TRBJ2-2, with D unresolved. This CDR3 region has 14 residues. V was trimmed by 3 bases and J by 1 base, leaving 6 bases between them. The CDR3 bases are TGTGCCAGCAGTTTCCAACGGAACACCGGGGAGCTGTTTTTT. Translation gives CASSFQRNTGELFF.

This clonotype was found many times. The rearrangement uses TRBV7-9 and TRBJ2-1, with D tentatively TRBD1 (5 bases). Germline V CDR1 and CDR2: SEHNR, FQNEAQ (reference sequence). V was trimmed by 5 bases and J by 3 bases, leaving 14 bases between them. The CDR3 runs to 15 residues. CDR3 sequence: CASSIQVGFYNEQFF. In DNA, the CDR3 is TGTGCCAGCAGCATACAGGTGGGGTTCTACAATGAGCAGTTCTTC.

The gene calls are TRBV15 and TRBJ2-2; 7 bases are shared with TRBD1. This CDR3 spans 15 amino acids. Germline V gene data show CDR1 as LNHNV and CDR2 as YYDKDF (reference sequence). V lost 5 bases, J lost 1 base, and 4 bases stayed unmatched. The CDR3 loop reads CATSFGQVNTGELFF. The CDR3 nucleotides are TGTGCCACCAGCTTCGGACAGGTGAACACCGGGGAGCTGTTTTTT.

This clonotype has a count of ten or more. The chain joins TRBV28 to TRBJ1-2, with TRBD1 as a possible D gene (5 bases). The germline gives CDR1 MDHEN, CDR2 SYDVKM. This CDR3 contains 14 residues. Trimming removed 6 bases from V and 4 bases from J, with 15 bases in between. CDR3 in amino acids: CASSVEGGTYGYTF. The CDR3 DNA reads as TGTGCCAGCAGCGTCGAGGGAGGGACCTATGGCTACACCTTC.

This clonotype was recorded many times. V is TRBV18 and J is TRBJ2-3; D not certain. The length of the CDR3 is 12 residues. CDR1 KGHSH and CDR2 LQKENI come from the germline V gene. V dropped 3 bases and J dropped 2 bases, with 3 bases sitting between them. CDR3 DNA: TGTGCCAGCTCACCGTACACAGATACGCAGTATTTT. Translating it yields CASSPYTDTQYF. The whole variable domain, filled in from reference TRBV18 and TRBJ2-3, reads NAGVMQNPRHLVRRRGQEARLRCSPMKGHSHVYWYRQLPEEGLKFMVYLQKENIIDESGMPKERFSAEFPKEGPSILRIQQVVRGDSAAYFCASSPYTDTQYFGPGTRLTVL.

Note on this clonotype: A much larger clone is a single base away; this may be a read error. The rearrangement links TRBV27 to TRBJ2-1, with D perhaps being TRBD1 or TRBD2 (5 bases each). Deletions cut 3 bases from V and 10 bases from J, with 16 bases between. CDR3 length: 14 residues. Germline V gene sequence: CDR1 MNHEY, CDR2 SMNVEV (reference sequence). For the CDR3, the DNA is TGTGCCAGCAGTTTTGGGGACGAGTATAGCGAGCAGTTCTTC. It yields the protein CASSFGDEYSEQFF.

With respect to this clonotype: Given a much more abundant clone one base away, this may be a read error. The chain has TRBV30 and TRBJ2-2, with D unresolved. Germline CDR1 reads GTSNPN; CDR2 reads SVGIG (reference sequence). The CDR3 length is 11 residues. The ends were cut back, 8 bases at V and 8 bases at J, with 12 bases in the middle. CDR3 in DNA: TGTGCCCTGCCCCTAGGGGGGGAGCTGTTTTTT. It specifies CALPLGGELFF.